This T cell receptor (beta chain) originates from a study of blood T cell repertoires in COVID-19. As processed by the authors: Amplification of reference gene primers provided the estimated nucleated cell counts. This table comes from immunoSEQ multiplex PCR, and its TCRdb copy is limited to in-frame clones, with some not included. D and trimming come from the DNA, and the V and J calls and clone size come from that table. The sample has about 170,000 clones, 80% to 85% seen once. Unmatched junction bases numbered 7, after V lost 5 bases and J lost 3 bases. Per germline, CDR1 LGHNT and CDR2 FRNRAP. The CDR3 runs to 15 residues.

The sample comprised peripheral blood. The V gene is TRBV12-5, the J gene TRBJ2-3; 8 bases are a match to TRBD2. The sequence derives from a man aged 65-85 years with active or convalescent COVID-19. CDR3 DNA: TGTGCTAGTGGTCCCGGGGGGGGAGGTACAGATACGCAGTATTTT. Its translation is CASGPGGGGTDTQYF.